Each of the 21 T cell receptor beta chains below was sequenced from the same sample in a study of blood T cell repertoires in COVID-19 (dated by TCRdb to about 2020). Libraries were constructed by the immunoSEQ multiplex PCR assay. Sourced from immuneACCESS, this table was stored by TCRdb with only in-frame sequences that have V and J called. A share of the clones is absent; for the studies checked, an unresolved V gene accounts for under half, and the remainder has no known explanation. This sample has about 330,000 clones in its table, and about nine tenths of those were observed once. The ten largest clonotypes hold roughly a tenth of the sample. Sequenced material: peripheral blood. Receptor source: a man younger than 40 with COVID-19, enrolled during active disease.

The J gene is TRBJ1-1, the V gene TRBV6-5; D is undetermined. Per germline, CDR1 MNHEY and CDR2 SVGAGI. This CDR3 region has 14 residues. V shed 7 bases and J shed 2 bases, with 14 bases lying between them. For the CDR3, the DNA is TGTGCCAGCACCATAAGCGAGGGTAACACTGAAGCTTTCTTT. Protein sequence: CASTISEGNTEAFF.

This clone occurred once. This sequence joins TRBV19 and TRBJ2-1; 10 nucleotides match TRBD2. With 5 bases clipped from V and 8 bases from J, the junction kept 9 bases outside the gene matches. CDR1 and CDR2 (germline): LNHDA, SQIVND (reference sequence). There are 15 residues in the CDR3. The CDR3 DNA follows: TGTGCCAGTAGTCTCTCAAGCGGGGGGGCCTATGAGCAGTTCTTC. Amino acid sequence: CASSLSSGGAYEQFF.

This clone was seen a handful of times. V and J are TRBV5-1 and TRBJ1-4; D is possibly TRBD1 (6 bases). This CDR3 region has 18 residues. Per germline, CDR1 SGHRS and CDR2 YFSETQ. Trimming left V 0 bases short and J 2 bases short, with 17 bases between. The CDR3 nucleotides are TGCGCCAGCAGCTTGGAAGGGGGGGGGCGAGGGACTAATGAAAAACTGTTTTTT. As protein: CASSLEGGGRGTNEKLFF.

This clone was seen more than once but under ten times. The V call is TRBV4-2, the J call TRBJ2-4; the match to TRBD2 covers 8 bases. The CDR3 spans 15 residues. The germline V gene has CDR1 LGHNA and CDR2 YNFKEQ. V trimming: 0 bases; J trimming: 10 bases; junction bases outside the gene matches: 8. The CDR3 region is CASSQEWSLAGIQYF. The CDR3 nucleotides read TGTGCCAGCAGCCAAGAGTGGAGCCTAGCGGGTATTCAGTACTTC.

The rearrangement joins TRBV19 to TRBJ1-4; D gene ambiguous. The length of the CDR3 is 13 residues. V gave up 8 bases and J gave up 6 bases, with 13 bases separating them. Germline values: CDR1 LNHDA, CDR2 SQIVND (reference sequence). In nucleotides, the CDR3 is TGTGCCAGTTCGGCGGGGTCGGATGAAAAACTGTTTTTT. This gives the protein CASSAGSDEKLFF. The full variable domain, completed using reference TRBV19 and TRBJ1-4, is DGGITQSPKYLFRKEGQNVTLSCEQNLNHDAMYWYRQDPGQGLRLIYYSQIVNDFQKGDIAEGYSVSREKKESFPLTVTSAQKNPTAFYLCASSAGSDEKLFFGSGTQLSVL.

V gene TRBV7-9 combines with J gene TRBJ2-5, with 9 bases aligning to TRBD2. From germline, CDR1 is SEHNR and CDR2 FQNEAQ (reference sequence). Trimming took 2 bases from V and 3 from J; bases not matched to a gene: 13. This CDR3 contains 18 residues. This CDR3 is CASSLTNLGLAYKETQYF. DNA for the CDR3: TGTGCCAGCAGCTTAACAAACCTCGGACTAGCGTACAAAGAGACCCAGTACTTC.

CDR3 protein: CASGTGITEAFF. The CDR3, as DNA: TGTGCCAGCGGGACAGGGATCACTGAAGCTTTCTTT. The gene calls are TRBV25-1 and TRBJ1-1, with 9 nucleotides matching TRBD1. The CDR3 contains 12 residues. The germline gives CDR1 MGHDK, CDR2 SYGVNS. Germline trimming cut 8 bases from V and 4 bases from J; bases unmatched to any gene: 2.

Only a few counts were recorded for this clone. This chain connects TRBV7-2 to TRBJ2-3; D not resolved. Trimming shortened V by 1 base and J by 3 bases, and 8 bases separated the two germline ends. This CDR3 region has 14 residues. In germline, CDR1 is SGHTA, CDR2 FQGNSA. The DNA of the CDR3 is TGTGCCAGCAGCTTAGAACCCCTAACAGATACGCAGTATTTT. It translates to CASSLEPLTDTQYF.

The chain is built from TRBV7-9 and TRBJ2-7, with 9 bases identical to TRBD1. J gave up 0 bases and V 0 bases, and 3 bases lay outside the gene matches. This CDR3 comprises 16 residues. Germline V gene sequence: CDR1 SEHNR, CDR2 FQNEAQ (reference sequence). The CDR3 DNA reads TGTGCCAGCAGCTTAGCTGGGACAGGGAGCTCCTACGAGCAGTACTTC. It specifies CASSLAGTGSSYEQYF.

The chain couples TRBV5-1 to TRBJ1-1; TRBD1 might be the D (6 bases). CDR1 is SGHRS, CDR2 YFSETQ, per germline. The V gene lost 4 bases and the J gene lost 1 base, with 14 bases spanning the gap. The CDR3 loop spans 15 amino acids. Here the CDR3 DNA reads TGCGCCAGCAGCCCACTTCCGACAGGGAACACTGAAGCTTTCTTT. It codes for CASSPLPTGNTEAFF.

The rearrangement joins TRBV3-1 (or the pseudogene TRBV3-2) to TRBJ1-3; D perhaps matches TRBD1 (5 bases). The CDR3 is 15 amino acids. Germline loops: CDR1 LGHDT, CDR2 YNNKEL (reference sequence). V lost 0 bases, J lost 0 bases, and 6 bases lay in between. The CDR3 nucleotides read TGTGCCAGCAGCCAAGATGGGGCCTCTGGAAACACCATATATTTT. This sequence encodes CASSQDGASGNTIYF.

This clone was counted only a few times. The V and J genes are TRBV28 and TRBJ1-1; the D gene is possibly TRBD1 (5 bases). The CDR3 has 13 amino acids. CDR1 and CDR2 from the germline V gene are MDHEN and SYDVKM. V shed 7 bases and J shed 5 bases, with 14 bases lying between them. The CDR3 DNA is TGTGCCAGCACTATCTGGGGGGGGACTGAAGCTTTCTTT. Translating it yields CASTIWGGTEAFF.

V and J are TRBV7-9 and TRBJ1-5, with 10 bases identical to TRBD1. The trim removed 1 base at V and 0 bases at J, leaving 0 bases unmatched. The CDR3 covers 16 residues. From germline, CDR1 is SEHNR and CDR2 FQNEAQ (reference sequence). The DNA of the CDR3 is TGTGCCAGCAGCTTAGGGACAGGGGGTAGCAATCAGCCCCAGCATTTT. It yields the protein CASSLGTGGSNQPQHF.

This chain uses TRBV7-2 with TRBJ2-1, with D tentatively TRBD2 (6 bases). V was shortened by 1 base and J by 6 bases, with 13 bases between the two germline ends. The CDR3 totals 15 residues. In germline, CDR1 is SGHTA, CDR2 FQGNSA. The CDR3 DNA is TGTGCCAGCAGCTTAGACTCGCGGAGGGGCAATGAGCAGTTCTTC. Translation gives CASSLDSRRGNEQFF.

The CDR3 bases are TGTGCCAGCAGCTTTCAAAGCGGCGCTGGCTATGGCTACACCTTC. It translates to CASSFQSGAGYGYTF. This sequence joins TRBV5-4 and TRBJ1-2; no clear D gene. Trimming took 2 bases from V and 4 from J, leaving 15 bases between them. The germline gives CDR1 SGHNT, CDR2 YYREEE (reference sequence). CDR3 length: 15 residues.

The gene calls are TRBV7-3 and TRBJ2-7, with a weak D call TRBD1 (6 bases). The V end was cut by 5 bases, the J end by 5 bases, with 16 bases between. Germline loops: CDR1 SGHTA, CDR2 FQGTGA. The CDR3 length is 14 residues. The CDR3 nucleotides read TGTGCCAGCAGCCGTAACAGGGATGAGGACGAGCAGTACTTC. Its translation: CASSRNRDEDEQYF.

The rearrangement uses TRBV10-3 and TRBJ2-2, with D possibly TRBD1 on 6 matching bases. This CDR3 is 15 amino acids long. Germline loops: CDR1 ENHRY, CDR2 SYGVKD. V lost 4 bases and J lost 3, with 12 bases in between. CDR3 nucleotides: TGTGCCATCAGTGGGGACAAAACCTACACCGGGGAGCTGTTTTTT. Translation gives CAISGDKTYTGELFF.

The rearrangement uses TRBV15 and TRBJ2-3, with D possibly being TRBD1 (6 bases). Looked up from germline, CDR1 is LNHNV and CDR2 is YYDKDF (reference sequence). Trimming took 4 bases from V and 2 from J, leaving 10 bases between them. CDR3 length: 14 amino acids. The DNA of the CDR3 is TGTGCCACCAGCACTTACAGGGACACAGATACGCAGTATTTT. Amino acids: CATSTYRDTDTQYF.

This chain connects TRBV6-5 to TRBJ2-7, with 7 bases aligning to TRBD2. CDR3 length: 13 residues. Germline assignment: CDR1 MNHEY and CDR2 SVGAGI. The ends lost 2 bases at V and 3 bases at J; junction bases unmatched: 1. The chain's CDR3 is CASSYREGYEQYF. In DNA form, the CDR3 reads TGTGCCAGCAGTTACAGGGAGGGCTACGAGCAGTACTTC.

The CDR3 DNA reads as TGTGCCAGCAGCTTGGCCAGGGTAGTCGTCAAAAACATTCAGTACTTC. It is translated as CASSLARVVVKNIQYF. The chain links TRBV5-6 to TRBJ2-4; D perhaps matches TRBD1 (5 bases). CDR3 length equals 16 residues. Trimming took off 0 bases at V and 3 bases at J, with 13 bases between the two ends. Germline CDR1 reads SGHDT; CDR2 reads YYEEEE. Full variable domain (remainder filled in from reference TRBV5-6 and TRBJ2-4): DAGVTQSPTHLIKTRGQQVTLRCSPKSGHDTVSWYQQALGQGPQFIFQYYEEEERQRGNFPDRFSGHQFPNYSSELNVNALLLGDSALYLCASSLARVVVKNIQYFGAGTRLSVL.

The DNA of the CDR3 is TGTGCCAGCAGTCTACGTGAGGGTTCCTACGAGCAGTACTTC. It translates to CASSLREGSYEQYF. The chain couples TRBV27 to TRBJ2-7, with a possible D match to TRBD2 (5 bases). Germline CDR1 is MNHEY and CDR2 is SMNVEV (reference sequence). The germline V and J ends were trimmed by 5 bases and 1 base, with 12 bases remaining between them. The CDR3 sequence is 14 residues long.